The 18 T cell receptor beta chains presented below share a single source sample, sequenced in a study of OX40 agonist ivuxolimab in advanced cancers. This table comes from immunoSEQ multiplex PCR, and its TCRdb copy is limited to in-frame clones, with some not included. The table has about 80,000 clones, around 91% seen once; the top ten hold around 2%. The sequenced sample was CD4+ or CD8+ T cells sorted from blood, obtained in a trial of the OX40 agonist ivuxolimab. The receptors were sampled from an adult with an advanced solid tumor such as melanoma, head and neck, liver or kidney cancer.

This clone was recorded only once. This chain uses TRBV4-1 with TRBJ2-5; TRBD1 aligns across 7 bases. Germline V gene sequence: CDR1 MGHRA, CDR2 YSYEKL. V lost 0 bases to trimming and J lost 0 bases; unmatched junction nucleotides: 4. The CDR3 has 16 residues. CDR3 coding DNA: TGCGCCAGCAGCCAAGAAGGGACAGCGAACCAAGAGACCCAGTACTTC. Translating gives CASSQEGTANQETQYF.

The chain links TRBV9 to TRBJ2-5, with 8 bases identical to TRBD2. The V gene end was trimmed by 4 bases and the J gene end by 4 bases; junction bases not matched to a gene: 12. The germline V gene has CDR1 SGDLS and CDR2 YYNGEE. The CDR3 loop spans 16 amino acids. CDR3 in amino acids: CASSKSGGSSTETQYF. The CDR3 DNA follows: TGTGCCAGCAGCAAAAGCGGGGGATCCTCTACAGAGACCCAGTACTTC.

The genes are TRBV5-1 and TRBJ1-2, with TRBD1 identical over 9 bases. The CDR3 runs 16 residues. Trimming took 6 bases from V and 5 from J; bases not matched to a gene: 14. CDR1 is SGHRS and CDR2 is YFSETQ in the germline V gene. The CDR3 DNA reads TGCGCCAGCAAACGCGAAGCGACAGGGGGGGCTTATGGCTACACCTTC. Protein product: CASKREATGGAYGYTF. The full variable domain, completed using reference TRBV5-1 and TRBJ1-2, is KAGVTQTPRYLIKTRGQQVTLSCSPISGHRSVSWYQQTPGQGLQFLFEYFSETQRNKGNFPGRFSGRQFSNSRSEMNVSTLELGDSALYLCASKREATGGAYGYTFGSGTRLTVV.

The gene calls are TRBV7-9 and TRBJ2-3, with D unclear. V was cut by 3 bases and J by 0 bases, with 7 bases left in between. The CDR3 contains 14 residues. In germline, CDR1 is SEHNR, CDR2 FQNEAQ (reference sequence). DNA of the CDR3: TGTGCCAGCAGCTTCCTCCAGAGCACAGATACGCAGTATTTT. Its protein product is CASSFLQSTDTQYF. The full variable domain, completed using reference TRBV7-9 and TRBJ2-3, is DTGVSQNPRHKITKRGQNVTFRCDPISEHNRLYWYRQTLGQGPEFLTYFQNEAQLEKSRLLSDRFSAERPKGSFSTLEIQRTEQGDSAMYLCASSFLQSTDTQYFGPGTRLTVL.

This clone has a single count. The chain joins TRBV19 to TRBJ2-7; 8 nucleotides agree with TRBD1. Unmatched junction bases numbered 9, after V lost 2 bases and J lost 3 bases. Germline V gives CDR1 LNHDA, CDR2 SQIVND (reference sequence). The CDR3 consists of 16 residues. CDR3 sequence reads: CASSIMSGTGGYEQYF. The CDR3 DNA reads TGTGCCAGTAGTATAATGTCGGGGACAGGAGGCTACGAGCAGTACTTC.

The chain employs TRBV9 and TRBJ2-2; D unclear. Trimming removed 0 bases at V and 1 base at J, with 4 bases between. The CDR3 has 14 residues. Germline CDR1 is SGDLS and CDR2 is YYNGEE. CDR3 in DNA: TGTGCCAGCAGCGTAGTGGAGAACACCGGGGAGCTGTTTTTT. Encoded protein: CASSVVENTGELFF.

The CDR3 region is CASSSGASGVNTQYF. The CDR3 DNA reads as TGCGCCAGCAGCTCTGGGGCTAGCGGGGTTAATACGCAGTATTTT. V and J are TRBV5-1 and TRBJ2-3; TRBD2 aligns across 9 bases. Germline loops: CDR1 SGHRS, CDR2 YFSETQ. The ends lost 3 bases at V and 7 bases at J; junction bases unmatched: 9. The CDR3 is 15 residues long.

The chain links TRBV19 to TRBJ1-5; 10 bases fit TRBD1. V shed 3 bases and J 5 bases; nucleotides not matched to a gene: 4. CDR1 is LNHDA, CDR2 SQIVND, per germline (reference sequence). This CDR3 has 15 amino acids. Here the CDR3 DNA reads TGTGCCAGTAGTATTGAGGGACAGGGGTATCAGCCCCAGCATTTT. It encodes CASSIEGQGYQPQHF.

This clone was counted once. The V gene is TRBV11-3, the J gene TRBJ2-2; the D is unclear. This CDR3 has 13 residues. V lost 5 bases and J 5 bases, leaving 9 bases between the germline ends. The germline V gene encodes CDR1 SGHNT and CDR2 YENEEA. CDR3 loop: CASSTVGTGELFF. Written as DNA, the CDR3 is TGTGCCAGCAGCACCGTAGGGACCGGGGAGCTGTTTTTT.

The sample holds a few counts of this clone. The chain joins TRBV19 to TRBJ2-6, with TRBD1 as a possible D gene (5 bases). This CDR3 contains 15 residues. CDR1 and CDR2 from the germline V gene are LNHDA and SQIVND (reference sequence). Deletions cut 3 bases from V and 2 bases from J, with 8 bases between. Here the CDR3 reads CASSIVRAGANVLTF. In nucleotides, the CDR3 is TGTGCCAGTAGTATCGTCAGGGCTGGGGCCAACGTCCTGACTTTC.

V gene TRBV4-3 combines with J gene TRBJ2-7, with D maybe TRBD1 (6 bases). Germline-derived CDR1 and CDR2 are LGHNA and YSLEER. CDR3 length equals 15 residues. The V gene lost 5 bases and the J gene lost 2 bases, with 16 bases spanning the gap. The CDR3 region is CASSNQGPGAYEQYF. The DNA of the CDR3 is TGCGCCAGCAGCAACCAGGGGCCAGGGGCCTACGAGCAGTACTTC.

CDR3 region: CASSLESWGTSYEQYF. For the CDR3, the DNA is TGTGCCAGCAGCTTAGAGTCATGGGGGACTAGCTACGAGCAGTACTTC. The genes are TRBV7-9 and TRBJ2-7; 8 nucleotides match TRBD2. Germline CDR1 is SEHNR and CDR2 is FQNEAQ (reference sequence). Trimming took 1 base from V and 3 from J; bases not matched to a gene: 8. The length of the CDR3 is 16 residues.

This rearrangement joins TRBV11-2 to TRBJ2-1; D perhaps matches TRBD2 (5 bases). The CDR3 is made up of 15 amino acids. V was cut by 0 bases and J by 5 bases, with 11 bases left in between. Germline loops: CDR1 SGHAT, CDR2 FQNNGV. The CDR3 DNA is TGTGCCAGCAGCTTAGATGGGAGAGAGAACAATGAGCAGTTCTTC. Its protein product is CASSLDGRENNEQFF.

V gene TRBV5-6 combines with J gene TRBJ1-5; TRBD1 matches at 7 bases. The V segment lost 2 bases and the J segment 1 base; nucleotides outside the gene matches: 12. CDR3 size: 18 residues. Germline lookup yields CDR1 SGHDT and CDR2 YYEEEE. CDR3 DNA: TGTGCCAGCAGCTTCGGCTCCAGGGGGGGCTGGAGCAATCAGCCCCAGCATTTT. This encodes CASSFGSRGGWSNQPQHF.

This CDR3 is CASSLYATNEKLFF. Here the CDR3 DNA reads TGTGCCAGCAGCTTGTATGCAACTAATGAAAAACTGTTTTTT. The rearrangement links TRBV7-8 to TRBJ1-4; D unclear. The germline gives CDR1 SGHVS, CDR2 FQNEAQ. The CDR3 runs to 14 residues. Deletions cut 3 bases from V and 0 bases from J, with 5 bases between.

This chain connects TRBV7-2 to TRBJ2-5; D is perhaps TRBD1 or TRBD2 (5 bases each). V dropped 5 bases and J dropped 5 bases, with 15 bases sitting between them. CDR3 length equals 14 residues. Germline V gene lookup returns CDR1 SGHTA and CDR2 FQGNSA. In DNA, the CDR3 is TGTGCCAGCAGCCCAGACCAGGGACGGGAGACCCAGTACTTC. Translation: CASSPDQGRETQYF. Together with reference TRBV7-2 and TRBJ2-5, the CDR3 gives the full variable domain: GAGVSQSPSNKVTEKGKDVELRCDPISGHTALYWYRQSLGQGLEFLIYFQGNSAPDKSGLPSDRFSAERTGGSVSTLTIQRTQQEDSAVYLCASSPDQGRETQYFGPGTRLLVL.

The gene calls are TRBV15 and TRBJ2-1; the match to TRBD2 covers 7 bases. Germline loops: CDR1 LNHNV, CDR2 YYDKDF (reference sequence). The CDR3 has 16 amino acids. After removal of 2 bases from V and 7 bases from J, the junction contained 11 bases not matched to a gene. Written as DNA, the CDR3 is TGTGCCACCAGCAGACCAGGGAGGGCCGAGGGGAATGAGCAGTTCTTC. Protein sequence: CATSRPGRAEGNEQFF.

J is TRBJ1-1 and V is TRBV7-8; D is undetermined. CDR3 size: 12 residues. Germline CDR1 is SGHVS and CDR2 is FQNEAQ. V was shortened by 5 bases and J by 10 bases, with 14 bases between the two germline ends. The DNA for the CDR3 is TGTGCCAGCAGCCCCGTCTCACCTGGAGCTTTCTTT. Protein: CASSPVSPGAFF.